This T cell receptor beta chain derives from a study of shared clonotypes between healthy human individuals. The CDR3 runs to 16 residues. Germline V lookup: CDR1 LNHDA, CDR2 SQIVND (reference sequence). The ends were cut back, 1 base at V and 2 bases at J, with 14 bases in the middle. The data were produced by immunoSEQ multiplex PCR, yet TCRdb's version contains in-frame clones alone and is incomplete. Among over a million clones listed, about 77% were seen once. The specimen was memory CD4+ T cells sorted from blood. Described subset: CD45RA-negative fraction. The TCR was taken from a man between 18 and 29 years old in good health. The rearrangement links TRBV19 to TRBJ2-5; D perhaps matches TRBD1 (6 bases). CDR3 loop: CASSIGNPGTQETQYF. In DNA, the CDR3 is TGTGCCAGTAGTATAGGCAATCCCGGGACACAAGAGACCCAGTACTTC.